This TCR beta chain originates from a study of vaccination effects on CD4 cells after COVID-19. Regarding the study as a whole: Convalescent patients in the study were few, and early post-infection timepoints were absent. Convalescents' spike-reactive clones after vaccination were mainly made up of new clones that the vaccine induced.

Sequenced by immunoSEQ multiplex PCR; TCRdb stores in-frame clones only, minus some. The data show roughly 35,000 clones, with around 73% seen just once and approximately 15% held by the top ten. Ahead of sequencing, the ViraFEST assay grew antigen-specific CD4+ T cells using viral peptide pools. Subsequent to a culture period of about ten days, CD4+ T cells were isolated. This person's SARS-CoV-2 infection, confirmed by PCR, occurred between March and December 2020. Cultures of some 1.8 million PBMC per well contained 8 to 10 IU/ml IL-2 plus 10 ug/ml peptides. Cultures had half their medium replaced with IL-2 medium on days 3 and 7. V was cut by 3 bases and J by 7 bases, with 16 bases left in between. Germline-derived CDR1 and CDR2 are SGHTA and FQGNSA. CDR3 size: 15 residues. Note on this clone: Antigen: not known.

J is TRBJ1-5 and V is TRBV7-2; D is possibly TRBD1 (6 bases). The TCR originated in a human donor who had a prior SARS-CoV-2 infection. Sequenced material: CD4+ T cells from PBMCs cultured with HCoV-NL63 spike peptides, taken before COVID-19 vaccination. The CDR3 is CASSFVTRGGQPQHF. The CDR3 coding sequence is TGTGCCAGCAGCTTCGTTACCAGGGGTGGCCAGCCCCAGCATTTT. Full variable domain (missing parts from reference TRBV7-2 and TRBJ1-5): GAGVSQSPSNKVTEKGKDVELRCDPISGHTALYWYRQSLGQGLEFLIYFQGNSAPDKSGLPSDRFSAERTGGSVSTLTIQRTQQEDSAVYLCASSFVTRGGQPQHFGDGTRLSIL.